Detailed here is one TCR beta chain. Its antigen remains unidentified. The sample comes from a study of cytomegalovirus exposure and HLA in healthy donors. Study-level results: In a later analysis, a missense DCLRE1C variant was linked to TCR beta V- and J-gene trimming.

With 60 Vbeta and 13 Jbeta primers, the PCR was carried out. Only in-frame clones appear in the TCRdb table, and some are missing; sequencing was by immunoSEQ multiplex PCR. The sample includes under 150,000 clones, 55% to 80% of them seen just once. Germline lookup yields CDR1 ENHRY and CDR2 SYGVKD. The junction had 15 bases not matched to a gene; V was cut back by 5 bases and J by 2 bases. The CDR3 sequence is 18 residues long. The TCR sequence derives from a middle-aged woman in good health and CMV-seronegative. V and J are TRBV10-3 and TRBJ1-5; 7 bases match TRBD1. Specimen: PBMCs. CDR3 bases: TGTGCCATCAGTTCTACCGGGACAGCAGGAACTGGCAATCAGCCCCAGCATTTT. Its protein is CAISSTGTAGTGNQPQHF.